The clone carrying this T cell receptor beta chain was seen many times. Its antigen is still unknown. This specimen comes from a study of T-cell reconstitution after alpha-beta-depleted transplantation in children. Unique molecular identifiers were incorporated when the TCRbeta library was constructed. TCRdb reprocessed the PCR reads with MiXCR, giving one entry per CDR3 protein. The table has roughly 160,000 distinct CDR3 sequences, around 10% seen once; the top ten hold about 12%. Points from the study as a whole: The study traced high day-60 TCRbeta diversity in some patients to surviving recipient T cells and thymic progenitors. At the one-year point after transplant, T-cell counts and TCRbeta diversity were found to come mostly from T cells that had been newly produced. At around two months after transplant, the alpha-beta T cells were reportedly derived from several hundred expanded clones that came from non-depleted graft cells.

The sequence derives from a boy aged 2 to 10 with acute myeloid leukemia, due to receive a stem cell transplant. This specimen consisted of PBMCs, obtained before TCRalphabeta/CD19-depleted stem cell transplant.

Written as DNA, the CDR3 is TGTGCCAGCAGCTACCAATTACCGCGGGGCTACACCTTC. It encodes CASSYQLPRGYTF. The V call is TRBV7-9, the J call TRBJ1-2; D uncertain. The V gene lost 4 bases and the J gene lost 8 bases, with 14 bases spanning the gap. This CDR3 comprises 13 residues. The germline V gene has CDR1 SEHNR and CDR2 FQNEAQ (reference sequence).